The sample holds a few counts of the clone carrying this T cell receptor (beta chain). Its antigen remains unidentified. Germline-derived CDR1 and CDR2 are SNHLY and FYNNEI. The trim removed 8 bases at V and 3 bases at J, leaving 6 bases unmatched. The CDR3 has 14 residues. This specimen belongs to a study of cytomegalovirus exposure and HLA in healthy donors. Study-wide results and limits: Later on, an analysis showed TCR association rates differing by HLA locus, with DRB1 the most and HLA-C the fewest.

13 Jbeta primers and 60 Vbeta primers were used for the PCR. Produced via immunoSEQ multiplex PCR; TCRdb's table is partial and in-frame only. This sample yields about 89,000 clones, of which roughly 85% are seen a single time; 6% to 7.5% belongs to the top ten. The V and J genes are TRBV2 and TRBJ2-1, with 8 bases matching TRBD2. This TCR was sampled from a man between 40 and 49 years old in good health and CMV-seropositive. Sequencing was carried out using PBMCs. The CDR3 spells CASALADFYNEQFF. CDR3 in DNA: TGTGCCAGCGCACTAGCGGACTTCTACAATGAGCAGTTCTTC.